The 2 T cell receptor beta chains presented below share a single source sample, sequenced in a study of T cell changes during pregnancy in multiple sclerosis. The data were produced by immunoSEQ multiplex PCR, yet TCRdb's version contains in-frame clones alone and is incomplete. This table holds under 40,000 clones, approximately 91% found once. The sequencing used peripheral blood, collected in the second trimester of pregnancy. The receptor set was obtained from a female donor in good health, enrolled as a control in a pregnancy study.

This sequence joins TRBV7-9 and TRBJ1-1; maybe TRBD1 (5 bases). This CDR3 has 14 amino acids. The germline CDR1 and CDR2 sequences are SEHNR and FQNEAQ (reference sequence). V shed 5 bases and J shed 1 base, with 11 bases lying between them. The DNA of the CDR3 is TGTGCCAGCAGCCCCAGGGTGGGGAACACTGAAGCTTTCTTT. Residues: CASSPRVGNTEAFF.

This chain links TRBV29-1 with TRBJ2-5; D possibly corresponds to TRBD1 (5 bases). The CDR3 runs to 13 residues. V was shortened by 5 bases and J by 5 bases, with 15 bases between the two germline ends. The germline V gene encodes CDR1 SQVTM and CDR2 ANQGSEA. The CDR3 protein is CSVYGDSSETQYF. The CDR3 DNA is TGCAGCGTTTATGGCGACAGTTCGGAGACCCAGTACTTC.